This T cell receptor (beta chain) was retrieved from a study of shared clonotypes between healthy human individuals. Study at large: Researchers drew samples from two women and a few men aged 18 to 49.

Every subset's genomic DNA went evenly onto several immunoSEQ plates. Repertoires were generated with immunoSEQ multiplex PCR, while TCRdb's copy carries only in-frame clones and drops some. Of some 2,000,000 clones listed, about 94% are singletons. Adult Caucasians living in Nashville, Tennessee made up all of the donors. CD4+ cell separation produced CD45RA+ naive and CD45RA-negative memory subsets. CDR3 length: 15 residues. Germline-derived CDR1 and CDR2 are MNHEY and SVGAGI. Trimming removed 5 bases from V and 12 bases from J; junction bases left unmatched: 10. This chain joins TRBV6-5 and TRBJ1-6; 10 bases fit TRBD1. The sequenced sample was naive CD4+ T cells sorted from blood. The sample's subset: CD45RA+ positively selected. The sequence came from a man aged 18 to 30 in good health. CDR3 residues: CASSKYRDRGIPLHF. The DNA for the CDR3 is TGTGCCAGCAGTAAATATCGGGACAGGGGTATACCCCTCCACTTT.